This T cell receptor (beta chain) is from a study of OX40 agonist ivuxolimab in advanced cancers. Clones were sequenced by immunoSEQ multiplex PCR, and TCRdb holds only the in-frame ones, with some missing. Among 95,000 to 100,000 clones listed, under 85% were seen once. This clone was seen only once. The target antigen is unknown. Its ends do not fully match the called genes, so a read error is possible. Study-level points and caveats: In a subset of nonresponders, normalized T-cell clonal expansion was also low.

Looked up from germline, CDR1 is SGHAT and CDR2 is FQNNGV. The CDR3 runs 12 residues. Patients with autoimmune history or systemic immunosuppression were excluded. Cycle 7 day 1, cycle 4 day 1, and baseline were the timepoints at which blood was sampled. The gene calls are TRBV11-2 and TRBJ1-4; the D is unclear. This sequence was found in an adult with an advanced solid tumor such as melanoma, head and neck, liver or kidney cancer. The source was CD4+ or CD8+ T cells sorted from blood, collected in a trial of the OX40 agonist ivuxolimab. The CDR3 region has the DNA TGTGCCAGCAGGTTAGCGAAGGGAGACCTGTTTTTT. Protein: CASRLAKGDLFF.